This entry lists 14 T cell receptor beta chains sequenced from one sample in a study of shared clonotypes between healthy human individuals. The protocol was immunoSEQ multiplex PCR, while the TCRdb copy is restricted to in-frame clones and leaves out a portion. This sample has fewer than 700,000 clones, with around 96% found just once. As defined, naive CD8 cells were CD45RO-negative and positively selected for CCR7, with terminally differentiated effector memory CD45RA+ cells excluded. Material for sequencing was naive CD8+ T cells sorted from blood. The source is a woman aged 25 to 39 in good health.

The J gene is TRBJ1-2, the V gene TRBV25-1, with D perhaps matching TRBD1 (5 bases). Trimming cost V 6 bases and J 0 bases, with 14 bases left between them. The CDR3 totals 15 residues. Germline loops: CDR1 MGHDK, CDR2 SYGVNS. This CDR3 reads CASRGERRTNYGYTF. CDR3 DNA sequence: TGTGCCAGCAGGGGGGAACGGCGCACTAACTATGGCTACACCTTC.

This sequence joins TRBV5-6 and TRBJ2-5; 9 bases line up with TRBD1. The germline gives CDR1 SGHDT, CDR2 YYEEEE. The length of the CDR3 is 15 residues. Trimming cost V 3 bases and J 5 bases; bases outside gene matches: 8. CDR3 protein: CASSSLTGGMETQYF. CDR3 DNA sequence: TGTGCCAGCAGCTCCCTGACAGGGGGGATGGAGACCCAGTACTTC.

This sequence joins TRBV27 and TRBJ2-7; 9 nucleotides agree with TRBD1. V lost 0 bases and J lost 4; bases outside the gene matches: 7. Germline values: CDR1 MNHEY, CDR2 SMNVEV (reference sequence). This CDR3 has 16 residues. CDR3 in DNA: TGTGCCAGCAGTTTATCCCCCGGGACAGGGTTTTACGAGCAGTACTTC. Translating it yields CASSLSPGTGFYEQYF.

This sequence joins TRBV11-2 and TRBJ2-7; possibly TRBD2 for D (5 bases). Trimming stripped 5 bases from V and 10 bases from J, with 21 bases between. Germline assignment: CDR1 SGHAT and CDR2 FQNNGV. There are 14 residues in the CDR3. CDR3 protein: CASSPEILAVGQYF. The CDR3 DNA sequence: TGTGCCAGCAGCCCAGAGATCCTAGCAGTCGGTCAGTACTTC. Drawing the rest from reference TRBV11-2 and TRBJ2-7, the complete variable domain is EAGVAQSPRYKIIEKRQSVAFWCNPISGHATLYWYQQILGQGPKLLIQFQNNGVVDDSQLPKDRFSAERLKGVDSTLKIQPAKLEDSAVYLCASSPEILAVGQYFGPGTRLTVT.

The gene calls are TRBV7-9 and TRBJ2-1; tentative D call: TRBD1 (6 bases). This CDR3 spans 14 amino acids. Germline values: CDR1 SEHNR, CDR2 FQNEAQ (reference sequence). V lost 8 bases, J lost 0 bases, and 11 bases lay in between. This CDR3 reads CASAGTISYNEQFF. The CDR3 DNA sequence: TGTGCCAGCGCAGGGACAATCTCCTACAATGAGCAGTTCTTC.

The CDR3 DNA is TGTGCCAGCAGTTCCGGGATCGACTATGGCTACACCTTC. Encoded protein: CASSSGIDYGYTF. The chain combines TRBV28 with TRBJ1-2, with D uncertain. The germline V gene encodes CDR1 MDHEN and CDR2 SYDVKM. V lost 4 bases and J 3 bases, leaving 9 bases between the germline ends. The CDR3 has 13 amino acids.

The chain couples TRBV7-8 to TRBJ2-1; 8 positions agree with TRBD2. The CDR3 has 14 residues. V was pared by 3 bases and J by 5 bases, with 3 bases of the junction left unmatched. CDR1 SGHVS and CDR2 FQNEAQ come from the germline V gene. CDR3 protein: CASSFVAGHNEQFF. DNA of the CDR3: TGTGCCAGCAGCTTTGTAGCGGGGCACAATGAGCAGTTCTTC.

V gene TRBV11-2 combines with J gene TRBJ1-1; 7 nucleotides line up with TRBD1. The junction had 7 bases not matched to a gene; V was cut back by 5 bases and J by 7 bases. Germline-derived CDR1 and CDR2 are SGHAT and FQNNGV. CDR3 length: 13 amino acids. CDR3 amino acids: CASSAAGTVEAFF. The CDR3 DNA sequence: TGTGCCAGCAGCGCAGCCGGGACAGTTGAAGCTTTCTTT.

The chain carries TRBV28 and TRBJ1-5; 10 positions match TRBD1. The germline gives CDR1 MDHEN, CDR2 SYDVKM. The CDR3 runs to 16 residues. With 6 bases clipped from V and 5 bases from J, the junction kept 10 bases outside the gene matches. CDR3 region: CASRGTGAHGYQPQHF. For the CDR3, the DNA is TGTGCCAGCAGGGGGACAGGGGCCCACGGGTATCAGCCCCAGCATTTT.

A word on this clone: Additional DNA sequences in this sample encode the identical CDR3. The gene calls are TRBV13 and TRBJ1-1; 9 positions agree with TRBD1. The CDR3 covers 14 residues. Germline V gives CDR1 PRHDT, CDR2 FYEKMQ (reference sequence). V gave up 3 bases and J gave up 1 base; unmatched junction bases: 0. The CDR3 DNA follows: TGTGCCAGCAGCTTGACAGGGGGGAACACTGAAGCTTTCTTT. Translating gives CASSLTGGNTEAFF. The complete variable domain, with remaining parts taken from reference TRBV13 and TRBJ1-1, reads AAGVIQSPRHLIKEKRETATLKCYPIPRHDTVYWYQQGPGQDPQFLISFYEKMQSDKGSIPDRFSAQQFSDYHSELNMSSLELGDSALYFCASSLTGGNTEAFFGQGTRLTVV.

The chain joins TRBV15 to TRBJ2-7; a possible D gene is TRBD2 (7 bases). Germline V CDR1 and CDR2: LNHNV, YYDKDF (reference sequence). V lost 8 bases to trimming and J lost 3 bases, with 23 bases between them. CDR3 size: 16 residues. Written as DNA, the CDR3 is TGTGCCACCGGGGGCCAATCGAGGGAGGGTGACTACGAGCAGTACTTC. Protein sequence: CATGGQSREGDYEQYF.

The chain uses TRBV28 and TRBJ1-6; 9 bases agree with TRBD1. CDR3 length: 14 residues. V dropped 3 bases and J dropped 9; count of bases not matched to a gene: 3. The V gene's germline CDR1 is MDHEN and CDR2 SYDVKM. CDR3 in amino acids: CASSLTGGLSPLHF. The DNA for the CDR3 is TGTGCCAGCAGTTTGACAGGGGGTCTTTCACCCCTCCACTTT.

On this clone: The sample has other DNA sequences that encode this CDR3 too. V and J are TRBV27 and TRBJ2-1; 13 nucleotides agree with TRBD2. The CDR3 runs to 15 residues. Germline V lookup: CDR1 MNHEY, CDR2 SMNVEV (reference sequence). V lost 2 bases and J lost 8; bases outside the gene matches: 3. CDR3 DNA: TGTGCCAGCAGTTTAGGACTAGCGGGAGTCGATGAGCAGTTCTTC. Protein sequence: CASSLGLAGVDEQFF.

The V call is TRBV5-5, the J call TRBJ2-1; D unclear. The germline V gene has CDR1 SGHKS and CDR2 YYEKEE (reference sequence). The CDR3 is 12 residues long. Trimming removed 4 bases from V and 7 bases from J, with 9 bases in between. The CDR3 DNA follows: TGTGCCAGCAGCCCAAGGTCGAATGAGCAGTTCTTC. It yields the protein CASSPRSNEQFF.